Presented here are 20 T cell receptor beta chains from one specimen sequenced in a study of T cells expressing NK-cell markers (dated by TCRdb to about 2020). Receptors were amplified or captured by 5' RACE. The run used an Illumina HiSeq 2000. Each CDR3 protein sequence appears as one entry after TCRdb reprocessed the reads, and no DNA is included. The sample table holds about 430,000 distinct CDR3 sequences. Jointly, the top ten make up more than 1.4% of the sample. What was sequenced was blood T cells: a sorted CD56 or NKG2C T cell subset, CD4+ or CD8+ T cells, or bulk PBMC T cells (not recorded which). These receptor sequences come from a woman between 45 and 65 years old in good health. Donor details come from another sample of the same person, matched by shared clones.

The rearrangement links TRBV3-1 to TRBJ2-3; TCRdb's D call of TRBD2 is untestable without DNA. This CDR3 region has 16 residues. Germline CDR1 and CDR2: LGHDT and YNNKEL (reference sequence). CDR3 loop: CASSQGPGLDIDTQYF.

The chain employs TRBV7-2 and TRBJ1-2; the TCRdb call, TRBD1, lacks DNA for checking. Germline CDR1 is SGHTA and CDR2 is FQGNSA. CDR3 length equals 13 residues. The CDR3 sequence is CASSFGTEHGYTF.

CDR3 protein: CASKSRADNTDTQYF. The chain links TRBV5-1 to TRBJ2-3; TCRdb reports TRBD1, a call that lacks DNA to check it against. The length of the CDR3 is 15 residues. The germline V gene encodes CDR1 SGHRS and CDR2 YFSETQ. Full variable domain (outside the CDR3, taken from reference TRBV5-1 and TRBJ2-3): KAGVTQTPRYLIKTRGQQVTLSCSPISGHRSVSWYQQTPGQGLQFLFEYFSETQRNKGNFPGRFSGRQFSNSRSEMNVSTLELGDSALYLCASKSRADNTDTQYFGPGTRLTVL.

V is TRBV11-3 and J is TRBJ2-1. The CDR3 sequence is 15 residues long. Per the germline V gene, CDR1 is SGHNT and CDR2 is YENEEA. The CDR3: CASSVLVSFYNEQFF.

V and J are TRBV2 and TRBJ2-1; with no DNA, the TCRdb D assignment of TRBD2 cannot be verified. The CDR3 is 14 residues long. Germline CDR1 is SNHLY and CDR2 is FYNNEI. The CDR3 sequence: CASSSGLGPNEQFF.

The chain uses TRBV5-6 and TRBJ2-4; the D gene TCRdb calls, TRBD1, cannot be checked with no DNA. Looked up from germline, CDR1 is SGHDT and CDR2 is YYEEEE. CDR3 length equals 14 residues. The CDR3: CASSSRDRKNIQYF. Based on the CDR3 plus reference TRBV5-6 and TRBJ2-4, the full variable domain is DAGVTQSPTHLIKTRGQQVTLRCSPKSGHDTVSWYQQALGQGPQFIFQYYEEEERQRGNFPDRFSGHQFPNYSSELNVNALLLGDSALYLCASSSRDRKNIQYFGAGTRLSVL.

This chain links TRBV7-8 with TRBJ1-2; checking the TCRdb D call of TRBD1 is not possible without DNA. CDR1 and CDR2 (germline): SGHVS, FQNEAQ. This CDR3 contains 16 residues. CDR3 amino acids: CASSLAAGEFGYGYTF.

This chain links TRBV5-5 with TRBJ2-5; TCRdb indicates TRBD1, and absent DNA this call remains unverified. Germline V gene data show CDR1 as SGHKS and CDR2 as YYEKEE (reference sequence). This CDR3 has 15 amino acids. This CDR3 is CASSRWVAGGETQYF. The entire variable domain, with the rest obtained from reference TRBV5-5 and TRBJ2-5, is as follows: DAGVTQSPTHLIKTRGQQVTLRCSPISGHKSVSWYQQVLGQGPQFIFQYYEKEERGRGNFPDRFSARQFPNYSSELNVNALLLGDSALYLCASSRWVAGGETQYFGPGTRLLVL.

This sequence joins TRBV10-1 and TRBJ2-1. Per the germline V gene, CDR1 is WNHNN and CDR2 is SYGVQD (reference sequence). The CDR3 covers 13 residues. CDR3 protein: CASSEGTHNEQFF.

This chain connects TRBV20-1 to TRBJ2-7; the D gene TCRdb calls, TRBD2, cannot be checked with no DNA. This CDR3 contains 13 residues. The V gene's germline CDR1 is DFQATT and CDR2 SNEGSKA (reference sequence). The CDR3 here is CSARTGLPYEQYF.

The chain couples TRBV6-5 to TRBJ2-2; TCRdb picks TRBD1, but there is no DNA to check that call. This CDR3 is 18 amino acids long. In germline, CDR1 is MNHEY, CDR2 SVGAGI. The CDR3 is CASSSRGGLGSGTVELFF.

The chain recombines TRBV29-1 with TRBJ2-7; the D call from TCRdb, TRBD1, cannot be confirmed without DNA. The CDR3 covers 12 residues. The germline V gene has CDR1 SQVTM and CDR2 ANQGSEA. CDR3 region: CSVQTGVGEQYF.

J is TRBJ2-7 and V is TRBV7-2; TCRdb lists TRBD1, though no DNA is available to test this call. The CDR3 extends over 14 amino acids. Germline V gives CDR1 SGHTA, CDR2 FQGNSA. CDR3 loop: CASSLDRVTYEQYF.

This rearrangement joins TRBV27 to TRBJ2-2. This CDR3 has 15 amino acids. Germline CDR1 is MNHEY and CDR2 is SMNVEV (reference sequence). This CDR3 reads CASSLSPTNTGELFF.

The genes are TRBV7-9 and TRBJ1-3; TCRdb's D gene call, TRBD1, goes unchecked for lack of DNA. Germline V gene sequence: CDR1 SEHNR, CDR2 FQNEAQ (reference sequence). CDR3 length: 17 residues. The CDR3 reads CASSSYPGGTSGNTIYF.

The V and J genes are TRBV20-1 and TRBJ2-2; the D gene TCRdb calls, TRBD1, cannot be checked with no DNA. CDR1 and CDR2 from the germline V gene are DFQATT and SNEGSKA (reference sequence). The CDR3 is 15 amino acids. This CDR3 reads CSARRQGINSGELFF.

This chain connects TRBV15 to TRBJ2-2. The CDR3 spans 14 residues. Germline lookup yields CDR1 LNHNV and CDR2 YYDKDF (reference sequence). The CDR3 spells CATSREGYTGELFF.

The rearrangement joins TRBV12-3 or TRBV12-4 to TRBJ2-3; without DNA, the TCRdb call of TRBD1 cannot be checked. The CDR3 consists of 16 residues. CDR3 in amino acids: CASSSRWGSTYDTQYF.

The chain recombines TRBV5-1 with TRBJ2-1; without DNA, the TCRdb call of TRBD2 cannot be checked. This CDR3 comprises 16 residues. Germline V gene sequence: CDR1 SGHRS, CDR2 YFSETQ. CDR3 loop: CASSPLGGRIYHEQFF.

The rearrangement links TRBV6-5 to TRBJ2-1. Germline CDR1 and CDR2: MNHEY and SVGAGI. The CDR3 runs to 14 residues. The CDR3 sequence is CASSYLRIGNEQFF.